This TCR beta chain was sequenced during a study of cytomegalovirus exposure and HLA in healthy donors. At the level of the study: HLA-typed donors were the source of 83 million or so unique TCRs, which an early data release held. Findings and limits, study-wide: Cytomegalovirus-associated status was assigned to more than 150 TCR beta chains.

The V segment lost 10 bases and the J segment 1 base; nucleotides outside the gene matches: 12. Per germline, CDR1 LNHDA and CDR2 SQIVND (reference sequence). This CDR3 region has 15 residues. A remark on this clone: Its antigen is still unknown.

PCR employed 60 Vbeta and 13 Jbeta primers. Using immunoSEQ multiplex PCR, the repertoire was profiled, and TCRdb retains in-frame clones only, with some absent. Of tens of thousands of clones in the sample, about three quarters were seen once. Source material: PBMCs. The rearrangement joins TRBV19 to TRBJ2-7, with 8 bases that match TRBD2. The receptor was isolated from a woman aged 45-65 years in good health and CMV-seronegative. CDR3 nucleotides: TGTGCCACCCGGGAGGGGGGACACCAATCCTACGAGCAGTACTTC. It yields the protein CATREGGHQSYEQYF.